This TCR beta chain appears in the sequencing data of a study of cytomegalovirus exposure and HLA in healthy donors. Across the study: The 120 or so validation repertoires, a later analysis reported, used the same platform as the approximately 650 first-cohort repertoires.

The study's findings and limits: A list of around 150 TCR beta chains associated with cytomegalovirus was given.

Using immunoSEQ multiplex PCR, the repertoire was profiled, and TCRdb retains in-frame clones only, with some absent. The profile covers more than 90,000 clones, with 70% to 90% appearing a single time and 1.5% to 2% taken by the ten largest. CDR1 and CDR2 from the germline V gene are SGHDN and FVKESK. The CDR3 covers 13 residues. The V and J ends lost 7 bases and 3 bases, in that order; junction bases with no gene match: 5. On this clone: Antigen specificity is unknown.

What was sequenced was PBMCs. The receptor comes from a man between 18 and 35 years old in good health and CMV-seronegative. The V and J genes are TRBV14 and TRBJ1-2, with 7 nucleotides matching TRBD1. The DNA of the CDR3 is TGTGCCAGCACCGGGGACAGTGACTATGGCTACACCTTC. Translation gives CASTGDSDYGYTF.